A selection of T cell receptor beta chains follows, all from one sample in a study of blood T cell repertoires in COVID-19. The data were produced by immunoSEQ multiplex PCR, yet TCRdb's version contains in-frame clones alone and is incomplete. The repertoire holds 150,000 to 200,000 clones, with around four fifths as singletons. Sequenced input: peripheral blood. All receptors derive from a woman in her 70s with COVID-19, enrolled during active disease. Each CDR3 is given with its conserved first and last residue. Fields, in order: J gene, V gene, clone size, D gene, CDR3 DNA, CDR3 protein. D genes are given only for firm matches. Only part of the rows carry a size: once, few, many, or a class if the clone is expanded.

>TRBJ1-1|TRBV6-5|.|.
TGTGCCAGCTTTAATCCAGGGCCAATGCGGGCTTTCTTT
CASFNPGPMRAFF
>TRBJ2-5|TRBV3-1/TRBV3-2|.|TRBD2
TGTGCCAGCAGCCGATCGACTTGGGACTATGAACAAGAGACCCAGTACTTC
CASSRSTWDYEQETQYF
>TRBJ1-2|TRBV28|.|TRBD1
TGTGCCAGCAGTTTACTGGGACAGCGTAACTATGGCTACACCTTC
CASSLLGQRNYGYTF
>TRBJ2-3|TRBV18|.|TRBD2
TGTGCCAGCTCACGAACTAGCGCCGAAGATACGCAGTATTTT
CASSRTSAEDTQYF
>TRBJ2-2|TRBV4-3|.|.
TGCGCCAGCAGCCAAGGCGGAGGGGCGAACACCGGGGAGCTGTTTTTT
CASSQGGGANTGELFF
>TRBJ1-2|TRBV28|.|.
TGTGCCAGCAGTGCAGGGGTGGACTATGGCTACACCTTC
CASSAGVDYGYTF
>TRBJ1-1|TRBV9|.|.
TGTGCCAGCAGCGCAACAGGAATCATGAACACTGAAGCTTTCTTT
CASSATGIMNTEAFF
>TRBJ2-2|TRBV6-2/TRBV6-3|.|.
TGTGCCAGCAGTTACCTAAACACCGGGGAGCTGTTTTTT
CASSYLNTGELFF
>TRBJ2-5|TRBV7-2|few|TRBD2
TGTGCCAGCAGCTTAGTAGAAAGTGGGCTAGCGGAAAACTTC
CASSLVESGLAENF
>TRBJ2-6|TRBV18|.|.
TGTGCCAGCTCAGCGCCATTGACAGTATCTGGGGCCAACGTCCTGACTTTC
CASSAPLTVSGANVLTF
>TRBJ1-5|TRBV6-4|.|.
TGTGCCAGCAGGGACTTGGGGCTGGACAATCAGCCCCAGCATTTT
CASRDLGLDNQPQHF
>TRBJ2-1|TRBV9|.|.
TGTGCCAGCAGCCTCCAGCCCCGGGGTGAGCAGTTCTTC
CASSLQPRGEQFF
>TRBJ1-3|TRBV5-1|.|TRBD1
TGCGCCAGCAGCTTGGAAAGACAGGGCTCTGGAAACACCATATATTTT
CASSLERQGSGNTIYF
>TRBJ2-3|TRBV28|once|.
TGTGCCTCCTGGCCTAACGGGTTTCTTACCACAGATACGCAGTATTTT
CASWPNGFLTTDTQYF
>TRBJ2-5|TRBV4-1|.|.
TGCGCCAGCAGCCTGCAGGGGCTCGGAGAGACCCAGTACTTC
CASSLQGLGETQYF
>TRBJ1-1|TRBV19|.|.
TGTGGCCGGGGGAATTTCACTGAAGCTTTCTTT
CGRGNFTEAFF
>TRBJ2-3|TRBV5-1|few|TRBD2
TGCGCCAGCAGCTTGTTGGGACTAGCGGGAGGGATGCGGGATACGCAGTATTTT
CASSLLGLAGGMRDTQYF
>TRBJ1-1|TRBV30|.|.
TGTGCCTGGGTGGGGAAAAGGGTCGAGGGAGCTTTCTTT
CAWVGKRVEGAFF
>TRBJ1-3|TRBV6-2/TRBV6-3|.|TRBD1
TGTGCCAGCAGTTACTCGATGACAGGGCCTCGCTCTGGAAACACCATATATTTT
CASSYSMTGPRSGNTIYF
>TRBJ1-1|TRBV29-1|.|TRBD1
TGCAGCGTTGGAAGTACGACAGGGGGAACTGAAGCTTTCTTT
CSVGSTTGGTEAFF
>TRBJ2-1|TRBV24-1|few|TRBD1
TGTGCCACCAGTGATTCTGGACAGGGGGCGGTAAATGAGCAGTTCTTC
CATSDSGQGAVNEQFF
>TRBJ2-1|TRBV30|once|TRBD2
TGTGCCTGGAGTGTAATGGGACTAGCGGGAGGGAGGAGCTCCTACAATGAGCAGTTCTTC
CAWSVMGLAGGRSSYNEQFF
>TRBJ1-1|TRBV9|.|.
TGTGCCAGCAGCGTAGATTCAGGGGTCACTGAAGCTTTCTTT
CASSVDSGVTEAFF
>TRBJ1-5|TRBV4-2|.|.
TGTGCCAGCAGCCAAGGGATACAGGGCCAGCCCCAGCATTTT
CASSQGIQGQPQHF